Listed here are 19 T cell receptor beta chains from one sample, sequenced in a study of T cell responses to AZD1222 COVID-19 vaccine. The protocol was immunoSEQ multiplex PCR, while the TCRdb copy is restricted to in-frame clones and leaves out a portion. This table has more than 75,000 clones, roughly 86% appearing once. The sequencing used peripheral blood, collected 28 days after the second AZD1222 dose. The receptor source for this set is an adult who received the AZD1222 COVID-19 vaccine.

This rearrangement joins TRBV27 to TRBJ2-2; 7 bases align to TRBD2. The V segment lost 2 bases and the J segment 1 base; nucleotides outside the gene matches: 1. This CDR3 contains 15 residues. Germline lookup yields CDR1 MNHEY and CDR2 SMNVEV (reference sequence). The CDR3 sequence: CASSLGRGNTGELFF. CDR3 in DNA: TGTGCCAGCAGTTTAGGGAGGGGGAACACCGGGGAGCTGTTTTTT.

The CDR3 loop is CASTSPGLAPREQYF. The CDR3 DNA reads as TGTGCCAGCACCTCTCCGGGACTAGCTCCTAGGGAGCAGTACTTC. J is TRBJ2-7 and V is TRBV6-5; 9 nucleotides align to TRBD2. CDR1 is MNHEY, CDR2 SVGAGI, per germline. The trim removed 7 bases at V and 7 bases at J, leaving 14 bases unmatched. CDR3 length: 15 residues.

The rearrangement uses TRBV14 and TRBJ2-3, with unresolved D. The CDR3 loop spans 17 amino acids. The germline V gene has CDR1 SGHDN and CDR2 FVKESK. Trimming pared 1 base from V and 1 base from J, leaving 15 bases between. The CDR3 bases are TGTGCCAGCAGCCAAGGGGTGGTTCACCCCCGCACAGATACGCAGTATTTT. Protein product: CASSQGVVHPRTDTQYF.

This chain connects TRBV3-1 (or the pseudogene TRBV3-2) to TRBJ2-7, with D unclear. The CDR3 runs to 12 residues. V was trimmed by 0 bases and J by 8 bases, leaving 8 bases between them. CDR1 is LGHDT, CDR2 YNNKEL, per germline (reference sequence). This CDR3 reads CASSQEVFKQYF. The DNA for the CDR3 is TGTGCCAGCAGCCAAGAAGTTTTCAAGCAGTACTTC.

The V call is TRBV5-1, the J call TRBJ2-5; 11 bases fit TRBD1. The CDR3 spans 15 residues. Germline V lookup: CDR1 SGHRS, CDR2 YFSETQ. The J segment lost 4 bases and the V segment lost 5 bases, leaving 7 bases of the junction unmatched. CDR3 coding DNA: TGCGCCAGCAGGGACCGGGACAGGGGGAGAGAGACCCAGTACTTC. Translating it yields CASRDRDRGRETQYF.

The chain uses TRBV4-1 and TRBJ1-1; perhaps TRBD1 as D (5 bases). V lost 0 bases, J lost 4 bases, and 9 bases lay in between. The CDR3 contains 14 residues. The V gene's germline CDR1 is MGHRA and CDR2 YSYEKL. Here the CDR3 DNA reads TGCGCCAGCAGCCAAGAACAGGACGGCACTGAAGCTTTCTTT. Translated, it gives CASSQEQDGTEAFF.

The V gene is TRBV27, the J gene TRBJ1-4; no clear D gene. CDR1 is MNHEY, CDR2 SMNVEV, per germline (reference sequence). The CDR3 runs to 13 residues. V lost 5 bases and J 8 bases, leaving 12 bases between the germline ends. CDR3 coding DNA: TGTGCCAGCAGTAAACGGACTGGGGAAAAACTGTTTTTT. Protein sequence: CASSKRTGEKLFF.

The chain carries TRBV6-5 and TRBJ2-6; D unclear. CDR1 is MNHEY and CDR2 is SVGAGI in the germline V gene. V lost 4 bases and J lost 1, with 11 bases in between. There are 16 residues in the CDR3. CDR3 sequence reads: CASSLKSESGANVLTF. The CDR3 DNA is TGTGCCAGCAGTTTAAAGAGCGAGTCTGGGGCCAACGTCCTGACTTTC.

This clone has just one count. The chain combines TRBV6-5 with TRBJ1-2, with TRBD1 matching over 7 bases. The V segment lost 6 bases and the J segment 5 bases; nucleotides outside the gene matches: 9. CDR1 is MNHEY, CDR2 SVGAGI, per germline. This CDR3 has 14 residues. The DNA for the CDR3 is TGTGCCAGCAGAACTCCGGACAGGATTTATGGCTACACCTTC. This sequence encodes CASRTPDRIYGYTF.

The V call is TRBV4-2, the J call TRBJ2-7; maybe TRBD2 (6 bases). The CDR3 extends over 14 amino acids. Trimming stripped 1 base from V and 5 bases from J, with 12 bases between. CDR1 and CDR2 (germline): LGHNA, YNFKEQ. The CDR3 nucleotides read TGTGCCAGCAGCCAAGCGGGAGAGGTAAACGAGCAGTACTTC. Residues: CASSQAGEVNEQYF.

The chain couples TRBV5-1 to TRBJ2-3; D is perhaps TRBD1 or TRBD2 (5 bases each). The CDR3 is made up of 14 amino acids. Germline V gene data show CDR1 as SGHRS and CDR2 as YFSETQ. V shed 4 bases and J shed 0 bases, with 9 bases lying between them. The CDR3 sequence is CASSPWDSTDTQYF. DNA of the CDR3: TGCGCCAGCAGCCCCTGGGACAGCACAGATACGCAGTATTTT.

The chain links TRBV30 to TRBJ2-1; 7 bases are shared with TRBD2. The CDR3 is 15 amino acids. In germline, CDR1 is GTSNPN, CDR2 SVGIG (reference sequence). Unmatched junction bases numbered 6, after V lost 1 base and J lost 3 bases. The CDR3 loop reads CAWSGQRGIYNEQFF. DNA of the CDR3: TGTGCCTGGAGTGGTCAGCGGGGAATCTACAATGAGCAGTTCTTC.

The chain has TRBV11-2 and TRBJ1-1; D ambiguous. Between the trimmed V and J ends, which lost 5 bases and 1 base, there was a span of 11 bases. Germline values: CDR1 SGHAT, CDR2 FQNNGV. This CDR3 contains 14 residues. The chain's CDR3 is CASSTGPSNTEAFF. CDR3 DNA sequence: TGTGCCAGCAGCACCGGACCCTCGAACACTGAAGCTTTCTTT.

The V call is TRBV7-2, the J call TRBJ1-3; D is ambiguous. The length of the CDR3 is 15 residues. From germline, CDR1 is SGHTA and CDR2 FQGNSA. V was pared by 0 bases and J by 2 bases, with 8 bases between. CDR3 bases: TGTGCCAGCAGCTTAGCGGGCGGGGCTGGAAACACCATATATTTT. Amino acids: CASSLAGGAGNTIYF. The full variable domain, with the rest looked up from reference TRBV7-2 and TRBJ1-3, is GAGVSQSPSNKVTEKGKDVELRCDPISGHTALYWYRQSLGQGLEFLIYFQGNSAPDKSGLPSDRFSAERTGGSVSTLTIQRTQQEDSAVYLCASSLAGGAGNTIYFGEGSWLTVV.

V is TRBV10-2 and J is TRBJ2-3, with 8 bases that match TRBD1. The V gene's germline CDR1 is WSHSY and CDR2 SAAADI. V lost 5 bases and J lost 6; bases outside the gene matches: 13. CDR3 length: 16 amino acids. CDR3 in DNA: TGCGCCAGCAGTCACTTGGGACAGGTCCGTATGGATACGCAGTATTTT. Its protein is CASSHLGQVRMDTQYF.

The rearrangement links TRBV7-2 to TRBJ2-5; 12 nucleotides match TRBD2. This CDR3 contains 14 residues. The germline V gene has CDR1 SGHTA and CDR2 FQGNSA. The V gene end was trimmed by 5 bases and the J gene end by 3 bases; junction bases not matched to a gene: 1. CDR3 loop: CASSRTSGEETQYF. In nucleotides, the CDR3 is TGTGCCAGCAGCCGGACTAGCGGGGAAGAGACCCAGTACTTC.

V gene TRBV25-1 combines with J gene TRBJ1-2; TRBD1 matches 9 bases. This CDR3 region has 15 residues. Germline values: CDR1 MGHDK, CDR2 SYGVNS. Trimming removed 4 bases from V and 5 bases from J; junction bases left unmatched: 8. In DNA, the CDR3 is TGTGCCAGCAGTGTCCCACAGGGGGCGGTTTATGGCTACACCTTC. It specifies CASSVPQGAVYGYTF.

V is TRBV10-2 and J is TRBJ2-1; D may be TRBD1 or TRBD2 (6 bases each). V lost 8 bases to trimming and J lost 8 bases, with 22 bases between them. The germline CDR1 and CDR2 sequences are WSHSY and SAAADI. The CDR3 is 15 residues long. The CDR3: CASRVRSTGGDEQFF. CDR3 in DNA: TGCGCCAGCCGAGTGAGATCAACCGGGGGCGATGAGCAGTTCTTC.

J is TRBJ2-3 and V is TRBV15; D is unresolved. The CDR3 spans 14 residues. V was trimmed by 0 bases and J by 4 bases, leaving 8 bases between them. Germline V gives CDR1 LNHNV, CDR2 YYDKDF (reference sequence). CDR3 region: CATSRDRGPDTQYF. The CDR3 coding sequence is TGTGCCACCAGCAGAGATCGAGGTCCAGATACGCAGTATTTT.